The 21 T cell receptor beta chains below were found in one sample sequenced in a study of T-cell reconstitution after alpha-beta-depleted transplantation in children. Using unique molecular identifiers, the investigators prepared the TCRbeta library. MiXCR, run by TCRdb on the PCR reads, gives a single entry per CDR3 protein. The sample shows 150,000 to 250,000 distinct CDR3 sequences, 5% to 7.5% of them seen only once. Sequenced material: PBMCs, taken before TCRalphabeta/CD19-depleted stem cell transplant. The receptors stem from a girl under three years old with combined immunodeficiency, due to receive a stem cell transplant.

This chain connects TRBV7-6 to TRBJ1-6, with D unclear. Germline values: CDR1 SGHVS, CDR2 FNYEAQ. Trimming left V 1 base short and J 7 bases short, with 11 bases between. CDR3 length equals 15 residues. The CDR3: CASSLGTILNSPLHF. Here the CDR3 DNA reads TGTGCCAGCAGCTTAGGGACCATCCTAAATTCACCCCTCCACTTT.

This clonotype was seen ten or more times. The chain uses TRBV28 and TRBJ2-7; 14 bases are shared with TRBD2. This CDR3 has 17 residues. CDR1 is MDHEN and CDR2 is SYDVKM in the germline V gene. The ends lost 3 bases at V and 3 bases at J; junction bases unmatched: 7. CDR3 sequence (DNA): TGTGCCAGCAGTTTCTCTCGACTAGCGGGAGGGCGCTACGAGCAGTACTTC. As protein: CASSFSRLAGGRYEQYF.

This clonotype came up many times. This chain connects TRBV5-8 to TRBJ2-1; 11 positions agree with TRBD2. The junction had 6 bases not matched to a gene; V was cut back by 0 bases and J by 10 bases. Germline V gene sequence: CDR1 SGHTS, CDR2 YDEGEE. The CDR3 is 15 residues long. CDR3 region: CASSLVLAGVDEQFF. DNA for the CDR3: TGTGCCAGCAGCTTGGTACTAGCGGGGGTCGACGAGCAGTTCTTC. Based on the CDR3 plus reference TRBV5-8 and TRBJ2-1, the full variable domain is EAGVTQSPTHLIKTRGQQATLRCSPISGHTSVYWYQQALGLGLQFLLWYDEGEERNRGNFPPRFSGRQFPNYSSELNVNALELEDSALYLCASSLVLAGVDEQFFGPGTRLTVL.

This clonotype was picked up many times. The V and J genes are TRBV4-2 and TRBJ2-2; no firm D call. The CDR3 contains 15 residues. Germline loops: CDR1 LGHNA, CDR2 YNFKEQ. V lost 1 base to trimming and J lost 2 bases, with 8 bases between them. The CDR3 loop is CASSQGLHNTGELFF. The DNA of the CDR3 is TGTGCCAGCAGCCAAGGTTTACATAACACCGGGGAGCTGTTTTTT.

This CDR3 reads CASSPGQLATDTQYF. CDR3 DNA: TGTGCCAGCAGTCCGGGGCAGTTGGCCACAGATACGCAGTATTTT. The chain employs TRBV7-9 and TRBJ2-3, with D perhaps TRBD1 or TRBD2 (5 bases each). Between the trimmed V and J ends, which lost 6 bases and 2 bases, there was a span of 15 bases. CDR1 and CDR2 from the germline V gene are SEHNR and FQNEAQ (reference sequence). CDR3 length equals 15 residues. Variable domain in full (rest from reference TRBV7-9 and TRBJ2-3): DTGVSQNPRHKITKRGQNVTFRCDPISEHNRLYWYRQTLGQGPEFLTYFQNEAQLEKSRLLSDRFSAERPKGSFSTLEIQRTEQGDSAMYLCASSPGQLATDTQYFGPGTRLTVL.

About this clonotype itself: Since the CDR3 does not end with the conserved phenylalanine or tryptophan, this likely comes from a read error. The V gene is TRBV9, the J gene TRBJ1-5; D possibly corresponds to TRBD1 (5 bases). Trimming took off 2 bases at V and 4 bases at J, with 13 bases between the two ends. Germline CDR1 is SGDLS and CDR2 is YYNGEE. There are 15 residues in the CDR3. This chain's CDR3 is CASSVGWGGNQPQHC. In nucleotides, the CDR3 is TGTGCCAGCAGCGTTGGATGGGGGGGTAATCAGCCCCAGCATTGT.

This clonotype has at least ten counts. Relative to the germline gene, one junction end is altered; a read error may explain this. This chain links TRBV7-9 with TRBJ2-1; D may be TRBD1 or TRBD2 (5 bases each). Germline V gene sequence: CDR1 SEHNR, CDR2 FQNEAQ (reference sequence). This CDR3 comprises 13 residues. In nucleotides, the CDR3 is TGTTCCAGCAGCTTTGGGGGTTACAATGAGCAGTTCTTC. This sequence encodes CSSSFGGYNEQFF. The full variable domain, its missing parts supplied by reference TRBV7-9 and TRBJ2-1, is DTGVSQNPRHKITKRGQNVTFRCDPISEHNRLYWYRQTLGQGPEFLTYFQNEAQLEKSRLLSDRFSAERPKGSFSTLEIQRTEQGDSAMYLCSSSFGGYNEQFFGPGTRLTVL.

At least ten counts were recorded for this clonotype. The J gene is TRBJ1-5, the V gene TRBV12-3 or TRBV12-4; D might be TRBD1 (5 bases). The CDR3 totals 15 residues. V lost 3 bases and J lost 0, with 9 bases in between. CDR3 region: CASSLGGGSNQPQHF. The CDR3 nucleotides are TGTGCCAGCAGTTTGGGTGGGGGTAGCAATCAGCCCCAGCATTTT.

The chain has TRBV2 and TRBJ2-1; D remains ambiguous. The CDR3 runs 10 residues. V was clipped by 2 bases and J by 8 bases, with 1 base between them. CDR1 is SNHLY and CDR2 is FYNNEI in the germline V gene. CDR3 DNA sequence: TGTGCCAGCAGTGAACATGAGCAGTTCTTC. Its translation: CASSEHEQFF.

This clonotype was seen only a few times. J is TRBJ1-5 and V is TRBV5-5; D may be TRBD1 (6 bases). The V gene lost 0 bases and the J gene lost 4 bases, with 17 bases spanning the gap. Germline V gives CDR1 SGHKS, CDR2 YYEKEE (reference sequence). The CDR3 runs to 17 residues. CDR3 sequence reads: CASSLASSGALNQPQHF. In DNA form, the CDR3 reads TGTGCCAGCAGCTTGGCATCCTCGGGGGCGTTGAATCAGCCCCAGCATTTT.

This clonotype came up many times. The rearrangement uses TRBV5-1 and TRBJ2-1; 8 bases line up with TRBD2. CDR3 length: 15 residues. Trimming at V came to 4 bases and at J to 5 bases, leaving 8 bases not matched to a gene. The germline CDR1 and CDR2 sequences are SGHRS and YFSETQ. CDR3 amino acids: CASSTSGGAHNEQFF. CDR3 sequence (DNA): TGCGCCAGCAGCACCAGCGGGGGAGCCCACAATGAGCAGTTCTTC. The full variable domain, completed using reference TRBV5-1 and TRBJ2-1, is KAGVTQTPRYLIKTRGQQVTLSCSPISGHRSVSWYQQTPGQGLQFLFEYFSETQRNKGNFPGRFSGRQFSNSRSEMNVSTLELGDSALYLCASSTSGGAHNEQFFGPGTRLTVL.

This clonotype was counted at least ten times. The chain joins TRBV28 to TRBJ1-5, with 7 bases matching TRBD1. V gave up 5 bases and J gave up 5 bases; unmatched junction bases: 12. Germline V gene lookup returns CDR1 MDHEN and CDR2 SYDVKM. This CDR3 spans 16 amino acids. CDR3 sequence (DNA): TGTGCCAGCAGTACGGACAGGCGGTCCCGAGATCAGCCCCAGCATTTT. Residues: CASSTDRRSRDQPQHF. The full variable domain, completed using reference TRBV28 and TRBJ1-5, is DVKVTQSSRYLVKRTGEKVFLECVQDMDHENMFWYRQDPGLGLRLIYFSYDVKMKEKGDIPEGYSVSREKKERFSLILESASTNQTSMYLCASSTDRRSRDQPQHFGDGTRLSIL.

This clonotype was found a few times. The chain recombines TRBV7-8 with TRBJ2-1; 12 nucleotides line up with TRBD2. V shed 4 bases, J shed 5 bases, and the junction held 6 bases outside the gene matches. The CDR3 runs to 16 residues. CDR1 SGHVS and CDR2 FQNEAQ come from the germline V gene. CDR3 coding DNA: TGTGCCAGCAGCTCAGTACGGACTAGCGGGGACAATGAGCAGTTCTTC. Protein: CASSSVRTSGDNEQFF.

This clonotype was seen many times. The chain recombines TRBV29-1 with TRBJ2-2; no clear D gene. The CDR3 contains 12 residues. The V gene's germline CDR1 is SQVTM and CDR2 ANQGSEA. V gave up 7 bases and J gave up 0 bases, with 6 bases separating them. CDR3 sequence: CSADANTGELFF. The CDR3 DNA reads as TGCAGCGCCGACGCGAACACCGGGGAGCTGTTTTTT.

This clonotype was counted a few times. The CDR3, as DNA: TGCAGCGTTGAAGATTTTAAAGATTTTGTGGGCACTGAAGCTTTCTTT. It is translated as CSVEDFKDFVGTEAFF. The J gene is TRBJ1-1, the V gene TRBV29-1; no clear D gene. Germline CDR1 SQVTM, CDR2 ANQGSEA. The CDR3 is 16 amino acids. Deletions cut 0 bases from V and 4 bases from J, with 18 bases between.

This clonotype was seen only a few times. The chain links TRBV7-6 to TRBJ2-6, with no clear D. CDR1 is SGHVS, CDR2 FNYEAQ, per germline. The V and J ends lost 5 bases and 1 base respectively, with 9 bases between them. This CDR3 is 15 amino acids long. DNA of the CDR3: TGTGCCAGCAGCCCCTGGAGATCTGGGGCCAACGTCCTGACTTTC. This encodes CASSPWRSGANVLTF.

The rearrangement uses TRBV19 and TRBJ1-5, with unresolved D. Germline lookup yields CDR1 LNHDA and CDR2 SQIVND (reference sequence). V was pared by 1 base and J by 7 bases, with 11 bases between. The CDR3 is 14 residues long. The CDR3 DNA follows: TGTGCCAGTAGTATAGCTGGGGAAGGCCAGCCCCAGCATTTT. Amino acid sequence: CASSIAGEGQPQHF.

The rearrangement uses TRBV18 and TRBJ2-1; perhaps TRBD1 as D (6 bases). From germline, CDR1 is KGHSH and CDR2 LQKENI. The germline V and J ends were trimmed by 4 bases and 0 bases, with 22 bases remaining between them. The CDR3 has 19 amino acids. In DNA form, the CDR3 reads TGTGCCAGCTCACACCTACAGGGTTTGCTAGAGAGCTCCTACAATGAGCAGTTCTTC. It translates to CASSHLQGLLESSYNEQFF.

The rearrangement links TRBV7-3 to TRBJ2-3; D gene unclear. The V gene lost 1 base and the J gene lost 2 bases, with 7 bases spanning the gap. CDR1 SGHTA and CDR2 FQGTGA come from the germline V gene. The CDR3 totals 14 residues. CDR3 loop: CASSLSRHTDTQYF. DNA of the CDR3: TGTGCCAGCAGCTTAAGCCGGCACACAGATACGCAGTATTTT. Filled out from reference TRBV7-3 and TRBJ2-3, the complete variable domain reads GAGVSQTPSNKVTEKGKYVELRCDPISGHTALYWYRQSLGQGPEFLIYFQGTGAADDSGLPNDRFFAVRPEGSVSTLKIQRTERGDSAVYLCASSLSRHTDTQYFGPGTRLTVL.

This clonotype was counted many times. The gene calls are TRBV7-8 and TRBJ2-2; perhaps TRBD2 as D (5 bases). Trimming cost V 1 base and J 0 bases, with 12 bases left between them. CDR1 and CDR2 from the germline V gene are SGHVS and FQNEAQ. There are 17 residues in the CDR3. In DNA form, the CDR3 reads TGTGCCAGCAGCTTAGTTTTCGCGGGTCCGAACACCGGGGAGCTGTTTTTT. This encodes CASSLVFAGPNTGELFF.

This clonotype was found many times. The V call is TRBV20-1, the J call TRBJ2-3; no reliable D call. Trimming left V 6 bases short and J 2 bases short, with 18 bases between. Germline V gene data show CDR1 as DFQATT and CDR2 as SNEGSKA (reference sequence). The CDR3 is 15 residues long. The CDR3 here is CSAIDADSPTDTQYF. As DNA, the CDR3 is TGCAGTGCCATAGACGCAGACTCACCCACAGATACGCAGTATTTT.